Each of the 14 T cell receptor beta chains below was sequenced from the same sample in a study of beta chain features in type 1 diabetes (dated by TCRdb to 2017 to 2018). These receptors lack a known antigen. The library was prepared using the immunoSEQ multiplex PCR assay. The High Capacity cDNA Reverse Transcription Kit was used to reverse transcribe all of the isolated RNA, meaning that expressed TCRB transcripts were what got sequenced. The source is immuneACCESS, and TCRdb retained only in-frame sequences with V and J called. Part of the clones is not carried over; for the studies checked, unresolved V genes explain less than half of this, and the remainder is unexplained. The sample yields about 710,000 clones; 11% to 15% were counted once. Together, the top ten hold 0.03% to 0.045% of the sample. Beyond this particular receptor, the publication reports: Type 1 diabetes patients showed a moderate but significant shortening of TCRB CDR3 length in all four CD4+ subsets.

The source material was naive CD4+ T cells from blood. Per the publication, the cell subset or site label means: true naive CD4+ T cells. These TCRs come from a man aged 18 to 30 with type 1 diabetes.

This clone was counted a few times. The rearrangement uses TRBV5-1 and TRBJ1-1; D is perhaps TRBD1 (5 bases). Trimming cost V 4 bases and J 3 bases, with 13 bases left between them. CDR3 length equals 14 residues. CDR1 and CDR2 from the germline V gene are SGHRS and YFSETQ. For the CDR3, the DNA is TGCGCCAGCAGCAAACGGGACCAGGACACTGAAGCTTTCTTT. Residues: CASSKRDQDTEAFF.

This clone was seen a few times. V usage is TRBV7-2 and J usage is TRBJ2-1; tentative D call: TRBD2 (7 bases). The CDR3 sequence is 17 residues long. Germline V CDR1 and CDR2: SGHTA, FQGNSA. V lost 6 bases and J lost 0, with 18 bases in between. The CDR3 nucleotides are TGTGCCAGCAGAAGTCACCTCGGGGGGCGCTCCTACAATGAGCAGTTCTTC. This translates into CASRSHLGGRSYNEQFF. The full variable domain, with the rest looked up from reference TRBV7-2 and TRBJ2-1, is GAGVSQSPSNKVTEKGKDVELRCDPISGHTALYWYRQSLGQGLEFLIYFQGNSAPDKSGLPSDRFSAERTGGSVSTLTIQRTQQEDSAVYLCASRSHLGGRSYNEQFFGPGTRLTVL.

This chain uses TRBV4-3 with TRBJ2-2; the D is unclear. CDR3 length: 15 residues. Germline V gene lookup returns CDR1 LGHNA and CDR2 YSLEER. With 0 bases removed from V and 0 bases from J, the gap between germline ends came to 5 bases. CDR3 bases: TGCGCCAGCAGCCAAGATGCCGCGAACACCGGGGAGCTGTTTTTT. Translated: CASSQDAANTGELFF.

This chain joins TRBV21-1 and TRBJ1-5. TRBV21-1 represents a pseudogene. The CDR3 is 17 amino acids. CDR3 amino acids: CASSRGEPRGGNQPQHF. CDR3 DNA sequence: TGTGCCAGCAGCAGAGGCGAACCGAGGGGGGGCAATCAGCCCCAGCATTTT.

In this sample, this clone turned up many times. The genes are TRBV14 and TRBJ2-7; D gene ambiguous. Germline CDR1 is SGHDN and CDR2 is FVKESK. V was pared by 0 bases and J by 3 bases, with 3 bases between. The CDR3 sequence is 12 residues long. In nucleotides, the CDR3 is TGTGCCAGCAGCCAAGACAGCTACGAGCAGTACTTC. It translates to CASSQDSYEQYF.

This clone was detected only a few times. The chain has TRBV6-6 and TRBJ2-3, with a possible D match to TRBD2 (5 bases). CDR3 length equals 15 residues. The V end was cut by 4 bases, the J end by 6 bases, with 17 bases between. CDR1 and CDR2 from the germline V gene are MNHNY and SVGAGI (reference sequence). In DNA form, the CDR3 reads TGTGCCAGCAGTTCCCGGAATAGTTGGAGGGATACGCAGTATTTT. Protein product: CASSSRNSWRDTQYF.

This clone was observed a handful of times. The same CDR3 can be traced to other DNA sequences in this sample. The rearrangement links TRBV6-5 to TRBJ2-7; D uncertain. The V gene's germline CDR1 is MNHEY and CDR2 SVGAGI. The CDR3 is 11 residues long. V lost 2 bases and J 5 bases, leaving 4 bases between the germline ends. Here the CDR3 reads CASSYRDEQYF. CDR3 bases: TGTGCCAGCAGTTACCGGGACGAGCAGTACTTC.

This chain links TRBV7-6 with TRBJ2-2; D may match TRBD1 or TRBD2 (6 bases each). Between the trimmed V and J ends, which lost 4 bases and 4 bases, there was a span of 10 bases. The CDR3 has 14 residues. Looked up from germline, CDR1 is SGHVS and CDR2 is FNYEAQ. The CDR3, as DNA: TGTGCCAGCAGCTGGGGGGCGACCACCGGGGAGCTGTTTTTT. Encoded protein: CASSWGATTGELFF.

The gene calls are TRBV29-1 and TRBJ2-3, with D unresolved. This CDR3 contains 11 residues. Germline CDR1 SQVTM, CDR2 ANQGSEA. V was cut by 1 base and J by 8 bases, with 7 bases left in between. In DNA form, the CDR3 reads TGCAGCGTTGAAGCTCTAGGTACGCAGTATTTT. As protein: CSVEALGTQYF.

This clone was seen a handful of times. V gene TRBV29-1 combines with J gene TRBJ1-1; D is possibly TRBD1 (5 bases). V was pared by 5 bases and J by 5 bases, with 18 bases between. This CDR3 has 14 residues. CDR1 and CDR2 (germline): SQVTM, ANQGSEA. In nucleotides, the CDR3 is TGCAGCGTTACCCTGTGGCAGGGCGAGACTGAAGCTTTCTTT. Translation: CSVTLWQGETEAFF.

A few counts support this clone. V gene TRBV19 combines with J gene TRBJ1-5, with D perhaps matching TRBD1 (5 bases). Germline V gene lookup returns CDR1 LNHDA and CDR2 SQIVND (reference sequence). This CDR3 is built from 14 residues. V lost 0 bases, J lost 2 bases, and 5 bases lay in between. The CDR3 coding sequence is TGTGCCAGTAGTATAGAACAGGGCAATCAGCCCCAGCATTTT. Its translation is CASSIEQGNQPQHF.

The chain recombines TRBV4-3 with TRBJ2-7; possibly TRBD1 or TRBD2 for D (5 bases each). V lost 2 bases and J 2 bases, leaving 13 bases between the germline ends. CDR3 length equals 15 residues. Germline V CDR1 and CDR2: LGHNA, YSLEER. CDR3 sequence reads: CASSQRTGLPYEQYF. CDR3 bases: TGCGCCAGCAGCCAAAGGACGGGGCTTCCCTACGAGCAGTACTTC.

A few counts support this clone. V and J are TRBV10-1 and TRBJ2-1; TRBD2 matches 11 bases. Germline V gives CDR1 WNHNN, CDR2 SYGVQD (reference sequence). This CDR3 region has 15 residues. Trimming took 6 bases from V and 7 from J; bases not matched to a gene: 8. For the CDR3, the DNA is TGCGCCAGCAGACCCACTAGCGGGAGAGCAAATGAGCAGTTCTTC. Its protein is CASRPTSGRANEQFF.

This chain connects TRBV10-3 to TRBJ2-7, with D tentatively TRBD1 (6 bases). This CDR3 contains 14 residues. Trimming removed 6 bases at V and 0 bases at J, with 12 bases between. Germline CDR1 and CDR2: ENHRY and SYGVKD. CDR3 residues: CAISRDTGSYEQYF. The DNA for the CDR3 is TGTGCCATCAGCCGGGACACGGGCTCCTACGAGCAGTACTTC.